One and the same sample provided the 6 T cell receptor beta chains below, sequenced in a study of yellow fever vaccine responses in identical twins. TCRdb analysed the RT-PCR reads with MiXCR anew, one entry per CDR3 protein. The sample consists of 15,000 or so distinct CDR3 sequences, about four fifths of them appearing once. Material: T cells from blood (PBMCs), unsorted or a sorted subset (not recorded which), obtained before or after yellow fever vaccination (not recorded which). These receptors were obtained from a young woman who received the yellow fever vaccine.

This chain uses TRBV11-2 with TRBJ2-1; 11 nucleotides match TRBD2. The CDR3 covers 19 residues. Germline CDR1 is SGHAT and CDR2 is FQNNGV. V gave up 5 bases and J gave up 0 bases; unmatched junction bases: 12. The CDR3 here is CASSPTSGGRPTSYNEQFF. DNA of the CDR3: TGTGCCAGCAGCCCCACTAGCGGGGGCCGCCCCACCTCCTACAATGAGCAGTTCTTC.

The sample holds a few counts of this clonotype. This sequence joins TRBV13 and TRBJ2-1; TRBD1 matches 10 bases. J gave up 3 bases and V 6 bases, and 5 bases lay outside the gene matches. Germline V lookup: CDR1 PRHDT, CDR2 FYEKMQ (reference sequence). CDR3 size: 15 residues. The CDR3 DNA reads as TGTGCCAGCAGTCAAAGGACAGGGGGCTACAATGAGCAGTTCTTC. Translated, it gives CASSQRTGGYNEQFF. The full variable domain, with the rest looked up from reference TRBV13 and TRBJ2-1, is AAGVIQSPRHLIKEKRETATLKCYPIPRHDTVYWYQQGPGQDPQFLISFYEKMQSDKGSIPDRFSAQQFSDYHSELNMSSLELGDSALYFCASSQRTGGYNEQFFGPGTRLTVL.

This clonotype showed up just a few times. The chain combines TRBV4-3 with TRBJ2-1; 9 nucleotides match TRBD2. Trimming at V came to 5 bases and at J to 6 bases, leaving 5 bases not matched to a gene. Germline lookup yields CDR1 LGHNA and CDR2 YSLEER. This CDR3 contains 14 residues. CDR3 nucleotide sequence: TGCGCCAGCAGCATAGCGGGAGTGGGCAATGAGCAGTTCTTC. Protein: CASSIAGVGNEQFF.

The chain joins TRBV5-1 to TRBJ2-7, with 8 bases identical to TRBD2. The CDR3 loop spans 16 amino acids. Per the germline V gene, CDR1 is SGHRS and CDR2 is YFSETQ. V shed 4 bases, J shed 0 bases, and the junction held 9 bases outside the gene matches. CDR3 sequence reads: CASSAYQAGGSYEQYF. Here the CDR3 DNA reads TGCGCCAGCAGCGCCTACCAGGCGGGGGGCTCCTACGAGCAGTACTTC.

The chain's CDR3 is CASSHDRGYGYTF. In DNA form, the CDR3 reads TGCGCCAGCAGCCACGACAGGGGATATGGCTACACCTTC. V usage is TRBV5-1 and J usage is TRBJ1-2; TRBD1 matches 8 bases. This CDR3 is built from 13 residues. Germline-derived CDR1 and CDR2 are SGHRS and YFSETQ. V gave up 4 bases and J gave up 5 bases; unmatched junction bases: 4.

This chain uses TRBV5-4 with TRBJ2-3; the D is unclear. This CDR3 is 14 amino acids long. CDR1 SGHNT and CDR2 YYREEE come from the germline V gene (reference sequence). Trimming cost V 0 bases and J 3 bases, with 8 bases left between them. The CDR3 coding sequence is TGTGCCAGCAGCTTGGCCCCCGGGACAGATACGCAGTATTTT. Its protein is CASSLAPGTDTQYF.